This T cell receptor beta chain derives from a study of immune evolution from preneoplasia to lung adenocarcinoma. Study results and limitations: Later-stage lesions appeared to have more T cells, more diversity, less clonality. Top clone frequencies peaked in normal lung, apparently declining through invasive adenocarcinoma.

Resections took place in Japan or China from about 2013 to 2017. TCRdb's table, derived via immunoSEQ multiplex PCR, lists solely in-frame clones and lacks some. The sample lists around 5,500 clones; 55% to 70% were seen once. Germline V gene lookup returns CDR1 GTSNPN and CDR2 SVGIG (reference sequence). V was trimmed by 4 bases and J by 0 bases, leaving 19 bases between them. The CDR3 is made up of 16 amino acids. As for this clone: Its target is not known.

Sequenced input: FFPE adjacent normal lung tissue. The sequence was collected from an older person with lung adenocarcinoma. The V gene is TRBV30, the J gene TRBJ2-7; no definite D call. The CDR3: CAWIGSCTEISYEQYF. The CDR3 bases are TGTGCCTGGATTGGATCTTGTACAGAAATCTCCTACGAGCAGTACTTC.